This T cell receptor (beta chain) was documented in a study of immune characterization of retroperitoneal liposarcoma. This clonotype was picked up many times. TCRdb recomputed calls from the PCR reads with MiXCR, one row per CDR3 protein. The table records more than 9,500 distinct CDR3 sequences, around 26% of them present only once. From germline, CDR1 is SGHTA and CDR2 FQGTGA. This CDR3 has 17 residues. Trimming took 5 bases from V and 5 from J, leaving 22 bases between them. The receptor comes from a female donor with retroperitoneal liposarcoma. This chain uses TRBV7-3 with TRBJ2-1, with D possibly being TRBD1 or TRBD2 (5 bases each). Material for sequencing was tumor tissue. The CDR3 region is CASSLHPPRGPNNEQFF. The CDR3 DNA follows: TGTGCCAGCAGCCTTCATCCTCCGAGGGGCCCCAACAATGAGCAGTTCTTC.